This T cell receptor (beta chain) came from a study of naive and memory T cell subsets. Two oligonucleotides, mixed equimolar, formed the beta constant-region primer covering TRBC1 and TRBC2. TCRdb re-called the UMI-ligation and nested PCR reads through MiXCR, storing one row per CDR3 protein. Here the sample spans roughly 21,000 distinct CDR3 sequences, 9.5% to 11% being singletons. CD4+ T cell IFNgamma after overnight CMV lysate exposure gave donor CMV status. This clonotype was seen a few times. This CDR3 has 17 residues. Per the germline V gene, CDR1 is DFQATT and CDR2 is SNEGSKA (reference sequence). V lost 5 bases and J lost 1; bases outside the gene matches: 13.

The clonotype comes from a human donor in good health. Sequenced input: central memory CD8+ T cells from blood. The genes are TRBV20-1 and TRBJ2-7; 11 positions agree with TRBD2. The CDR3 is CSAPRPLTSGTSYEQYF. Here the CDR3 DNA reads TGCAGTGCTCCCCGCCCGTTGACTAGCGGGACTTCCTACGAGCAGTACTTC.